This TCR beta chain came from a study of blood T cell repertoires in COVID-19. Background on the study: Acute and convalescent COVID-19 samples came from the United States, Italy and Spain.

There are 15 residues in the CDR3. The germline gives CDR1 MDHEN, CDR2 SYDVKM. V lost 3 bases to trimming and J lost 0 bases, with 12 bases between them. In the study's own analysis: How many nucleated cells were present was estimated from reference gene primer amplification. TCRdb's table, derived via immunoSEQ multiplex PCR, lists solely in-frame clones and lacks some. V and J calls plus clone size are reproduced from that table; the DNA served to infer D and trimming. The sample yields just over 300,000 clones, roughly 90% seen once. Individuals drawn from about two dozen US areas were about 18 to 95 years old. In assigning cohorts, the study relied on participant-reported clinical history.

The sample was PBMCs or T cells enriched from blood (not recorded which). The rearrangement uses TRBV28 and TRBJ2-7; TRBD2 might be the D (5 bases). The source is a woman in her late teens or twenties with acute COVID-19. The CDR3 DNA is TGTGCCAGCAGTTTTGCGGACTTCAGCTCCTACGAGCAGTACTTC. It codes for CASSFADFSSYEQYF.